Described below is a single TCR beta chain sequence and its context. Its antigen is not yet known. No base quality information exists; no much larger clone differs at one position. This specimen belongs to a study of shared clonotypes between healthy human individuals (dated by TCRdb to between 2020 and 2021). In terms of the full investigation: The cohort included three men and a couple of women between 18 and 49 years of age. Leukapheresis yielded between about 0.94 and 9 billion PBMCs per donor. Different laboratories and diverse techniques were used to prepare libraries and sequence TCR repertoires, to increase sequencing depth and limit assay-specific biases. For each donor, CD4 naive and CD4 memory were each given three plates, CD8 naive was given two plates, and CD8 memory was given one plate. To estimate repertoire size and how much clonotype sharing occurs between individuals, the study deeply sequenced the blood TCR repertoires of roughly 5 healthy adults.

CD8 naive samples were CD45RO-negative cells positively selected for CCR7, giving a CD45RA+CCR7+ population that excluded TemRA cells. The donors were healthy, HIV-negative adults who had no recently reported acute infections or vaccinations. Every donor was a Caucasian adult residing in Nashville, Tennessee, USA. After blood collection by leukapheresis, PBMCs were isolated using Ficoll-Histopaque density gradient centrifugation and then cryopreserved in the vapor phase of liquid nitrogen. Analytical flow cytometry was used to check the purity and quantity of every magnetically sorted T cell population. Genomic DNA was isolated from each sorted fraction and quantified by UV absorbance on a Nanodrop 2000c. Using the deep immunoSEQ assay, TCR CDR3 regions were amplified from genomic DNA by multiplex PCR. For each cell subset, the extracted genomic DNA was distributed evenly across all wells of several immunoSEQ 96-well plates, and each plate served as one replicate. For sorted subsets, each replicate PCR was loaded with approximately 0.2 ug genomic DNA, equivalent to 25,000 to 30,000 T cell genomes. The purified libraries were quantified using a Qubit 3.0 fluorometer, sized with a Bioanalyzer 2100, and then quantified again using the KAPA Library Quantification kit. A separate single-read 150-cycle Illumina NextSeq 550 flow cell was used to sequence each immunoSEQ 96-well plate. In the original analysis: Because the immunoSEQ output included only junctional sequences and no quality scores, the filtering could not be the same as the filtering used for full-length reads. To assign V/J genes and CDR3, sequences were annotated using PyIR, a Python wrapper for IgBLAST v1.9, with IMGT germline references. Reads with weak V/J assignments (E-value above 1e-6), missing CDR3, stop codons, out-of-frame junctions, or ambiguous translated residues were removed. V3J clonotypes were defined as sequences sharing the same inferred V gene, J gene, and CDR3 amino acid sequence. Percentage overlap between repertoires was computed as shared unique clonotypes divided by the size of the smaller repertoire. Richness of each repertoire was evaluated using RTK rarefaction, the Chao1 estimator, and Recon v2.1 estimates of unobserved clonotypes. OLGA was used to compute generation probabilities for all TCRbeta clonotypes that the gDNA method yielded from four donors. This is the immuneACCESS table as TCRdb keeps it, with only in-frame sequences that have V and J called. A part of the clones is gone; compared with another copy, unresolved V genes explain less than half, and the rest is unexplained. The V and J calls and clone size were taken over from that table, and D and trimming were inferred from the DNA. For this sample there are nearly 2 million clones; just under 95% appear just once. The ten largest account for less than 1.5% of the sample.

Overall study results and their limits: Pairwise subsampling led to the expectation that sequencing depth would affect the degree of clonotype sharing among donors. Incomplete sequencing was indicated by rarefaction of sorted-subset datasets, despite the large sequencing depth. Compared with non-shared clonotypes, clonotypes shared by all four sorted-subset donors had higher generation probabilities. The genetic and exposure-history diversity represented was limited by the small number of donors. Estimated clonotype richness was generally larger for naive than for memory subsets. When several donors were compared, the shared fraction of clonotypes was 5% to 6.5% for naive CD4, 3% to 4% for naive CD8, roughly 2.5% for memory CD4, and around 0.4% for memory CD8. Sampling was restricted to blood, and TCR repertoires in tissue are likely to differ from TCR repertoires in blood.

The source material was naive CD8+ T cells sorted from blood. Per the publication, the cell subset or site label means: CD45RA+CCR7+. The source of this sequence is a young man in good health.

The CDR3 region has the sequence CASSQELVDVNIQYF. Here is the DNA: TGTGCCAGCAGCCAAGAGTTAGTTGACGTAAACATTCAGTACTTC. The sequence joins TRBV4-2 to TRBJ2-4; confidence is insufficient to name the D gene. From a lookup of the germline V gene, CDR1 and CDR2 are LGHNA and YNFKEQ. Relative to germline, V is 0 bases shorter and J is 6 bases shorter, with 12 bases between their ends. The CDR3, from cysteine to phenylalanine, totals 15 residues. CDR3 DNA is the only sequence kept; it has 45 bases, read in frame from the first base.